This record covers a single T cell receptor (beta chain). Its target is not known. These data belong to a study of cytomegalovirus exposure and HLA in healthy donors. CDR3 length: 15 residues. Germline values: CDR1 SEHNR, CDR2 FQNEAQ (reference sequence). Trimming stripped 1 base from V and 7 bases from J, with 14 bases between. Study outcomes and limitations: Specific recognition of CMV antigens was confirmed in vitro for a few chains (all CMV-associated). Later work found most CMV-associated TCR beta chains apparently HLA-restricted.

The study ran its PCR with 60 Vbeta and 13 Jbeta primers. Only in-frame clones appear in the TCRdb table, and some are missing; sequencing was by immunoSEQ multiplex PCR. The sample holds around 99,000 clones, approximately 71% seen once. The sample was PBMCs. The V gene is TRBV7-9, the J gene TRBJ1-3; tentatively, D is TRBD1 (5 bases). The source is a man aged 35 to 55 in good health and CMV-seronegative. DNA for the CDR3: TGTGCCAGCAGCTTAGGACGGATTGGGGGGAACACCATATATTTT. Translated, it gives CASSLGRIGGNTIYF.